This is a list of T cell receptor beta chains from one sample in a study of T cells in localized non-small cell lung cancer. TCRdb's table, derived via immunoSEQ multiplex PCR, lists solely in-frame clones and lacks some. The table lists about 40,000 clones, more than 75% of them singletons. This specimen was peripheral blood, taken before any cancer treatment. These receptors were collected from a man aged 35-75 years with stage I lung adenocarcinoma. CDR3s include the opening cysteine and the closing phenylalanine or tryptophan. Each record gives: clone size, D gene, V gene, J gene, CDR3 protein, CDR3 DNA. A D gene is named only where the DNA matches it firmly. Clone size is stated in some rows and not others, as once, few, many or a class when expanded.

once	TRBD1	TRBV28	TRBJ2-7	CASSYGQGAREQYF	TGTGCCAGCAGTTACGGACAGGGGGCGCGGGAGCAGTACTTC
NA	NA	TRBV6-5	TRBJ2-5	CASSYSQTKETQYF	TGTGCCAGCAGTTACTCCCAAACTAAAGAGACCCAGTACTTC
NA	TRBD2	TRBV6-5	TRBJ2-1	CASRLGTSGVREQFF	TGTGCCAGCAGACTTGGGACTAGCGGGGTTCGTGAGCAGTTCTTC
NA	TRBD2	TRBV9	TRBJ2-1	CASSHSSGTSAYNEQFF	TGTGCCAGCAGCCACTCCTCCGGGACTAGCGCTTACAATGAGCAGTTCTTC
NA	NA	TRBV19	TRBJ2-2	CASSLRSGANTGELFF	TGTGCCAGTAGTCTCAGGTCGGGAGCGAACACCGGGGAGCTGTTTTTT
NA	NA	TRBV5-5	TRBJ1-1	CASSFGNMNTEAFF	TGTGCCAGCAGCTTTGGAAATATGAACACTGAAGCTTTCTTT
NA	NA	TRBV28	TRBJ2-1	CASSIVGLYNEQFF	TGTGCCAGCAGTATAGTAGGGTTGTACAATGAGCAGTTCTTC
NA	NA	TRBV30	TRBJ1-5	CAWSGGDQPQHF	TGTGCCTGGAGTGGAGGGGATCAGCCCCAGCATTTT
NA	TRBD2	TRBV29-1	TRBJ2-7	CSVDGRPSSYEQYF	TGCAGCGTTGACGGGAGGCCTAGCTCCTACGAGCAGTACTTC
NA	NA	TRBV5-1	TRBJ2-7	CASSFTRGHEQYF	TGCGCCAGCAGCTTTACAAGGGGACACGAGCAGTACTTC
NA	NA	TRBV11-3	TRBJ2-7	CASSHDRCGGAGYEQYF	TGTGCCAGCAGCCACGACAGGTGTGGTGGGGCGGGGTACGAGCAGTACTTC
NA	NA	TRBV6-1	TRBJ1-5	CASNRELPNQPQHF	TGTGCCAGCAACCGCGAACTGCCTAATCAGCCCCAGCATTTT
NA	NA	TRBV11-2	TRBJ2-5	CASSLSVQETQYF	TGTGCCAGCAGCTTAAGCGTTCAAGAGACCCAGTACTTC
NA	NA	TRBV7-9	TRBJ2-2	CASSFTAGTGELFF	TGTGCCAGCAGCTTTACTGCGGGCACCGGGGAGCTGTTTTTT
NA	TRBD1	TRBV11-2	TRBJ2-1	CASSLGPTGGGEQFF	TGTGCCAGCAGCTTAGGGCCTACAGGGGGCGGTGAGCAGTTCTTC
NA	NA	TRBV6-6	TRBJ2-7	CASSLGANSYEQYF	TGTGCCAGCAGCCTGGGCGCAAACTCCTACGAGCAGTACTTC
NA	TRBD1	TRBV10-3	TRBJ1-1	CASRGQRNTEAFF	TGTGCCTCCAGGGGGCAGAGGAACACTGAAGCTTTCTTT
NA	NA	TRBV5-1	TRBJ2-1	CASSLVAERSYNEQFF	TGCGCCAGCAGCTTGGTGGCGGAACGCTCCTACAATGAGCAGTTCTTC
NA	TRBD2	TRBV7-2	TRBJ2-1	CASSARSPAGGNEQFF	TGTGCCAGCAGCGCCCGTTCTCCAGCGGGAGGGAATGAGCAGTTCTTC
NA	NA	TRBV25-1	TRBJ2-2	CASIGGTHTGELFF	TGTGCCAGCATAGGGGGAACTCACACCGGGGAGCTGTTTTTT
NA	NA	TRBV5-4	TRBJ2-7	CASSELTGIREQYF	TGTGCCAGCAGCGAATTAACAGGGATCCGCGAGCAGTACTTC
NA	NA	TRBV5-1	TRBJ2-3	CASSLQGGTDTQYF	TGCGCCAGCAGCTTACAGGGCGGCACAGATACGCAGTATTTT
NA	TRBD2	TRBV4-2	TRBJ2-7	CASSWSGTSGEQYF	TGTGCCAGCAGCTGGTCTGGGACTAGCGGGGAGCAGTACTTC
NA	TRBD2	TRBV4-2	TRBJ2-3	CASSQGTSGVTDTQYF	TGTGCCAGCAGCCAAGGGACTAGCGGGGTCACAGATACGCAGTATTTT
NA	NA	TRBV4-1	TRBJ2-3	CASSQVGSGTQYF	TGCGCCAGCAGCCAAGTCGGCTCGGGTACGCAGTATTTT
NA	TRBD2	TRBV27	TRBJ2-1	CASSLLASGSSIRFF	TGTGCCAGCAGTTTATTGGCTAGCGGGAGTTCAATTCGGTTCTTC
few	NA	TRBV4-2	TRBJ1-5	CASSQGNLNQPQHF	TGTGCCAGCAGCCAGGGAAACCTCAATCAGCCCCAGCATTTT
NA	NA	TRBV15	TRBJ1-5	CATSRGMASNQPQHF	TGTGCCACCAGCAGAGGGATGGCAAGCAATCAGCCCCAGCATTTT
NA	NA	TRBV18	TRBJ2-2	CASSTNTGELFF	TGTGCCAGCTCGACAAACACCGGGGAGCTGTTTTTT
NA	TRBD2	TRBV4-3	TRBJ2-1	CASSQEGEVGREGRSEQFF	TGCGCCAGCAGCCAAGAAGGGGAAGTTGGTCGGGAGGGTAGAAGTGAGCAGTTCTTC
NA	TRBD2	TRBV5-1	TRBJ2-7	CASSGTVLAGSGEQYF	TGCGCCAGCAGCGGCACCGTGCTAGCGGGATCGGGAGAGCAGTACTTC
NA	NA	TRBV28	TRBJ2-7	CASSFQTGTSSEQYF	TGTGCCAGCAGTTTTCAGACCGGGACCTCTTCCGAGCAGTACTTC